This T cell receptor (beta chain) was retrieved from a study of blood T cell repertoires in COVID-19. Across the whole study: The United States, Italy and Spain supplied acute and convalescent COVID-19 samples. In each case, the material was cDNA or gDNA derived from T cells, B-cell-depleted T cells, or PBMCs.

Per the study methods: Reference gene primer amplification in the assay estimated nucleated cell counts. The table came from immunoSEQ multiplex PCR; TCRdb's copy has only in-frame clones and leaves some out. V, J and clone size are taken as reported in that table, and D and trimming were inferred from the DNA itself. This table has approximately 79,000 clones, approximately 80% appearing once. Specimen: peripheral blood. The sequence was obtained from a man aged 50 to 60 with COVID-19, enrolled during active disease.

CDR3 nucleotide sequence: TGTGCCAGCAGTAGAGCTAATTCACCCCTCCACTTT. The encoded protein is CASSRANSPLHF. The chain recombines TRBV4-2 with TRBJ1-6; D gene unclear. Between the trimmed V and J ends, which lost 6 bases and 6 bases, there was a span of 6 bases. Germline V lookup: CDR1 LGHNA, CDR2 YNFKEQ. This CDR3 spans 12 amino acids.